A selection of T cell receptor beta chains follows, all from one sample in a study of T cell responses to AZD1222 COVID-19 vaccine. Here immunoSEQ multiplex PCR was the method, and the copy in TCRdb shows in-frame clones only, minus some. Among approximately 74,000 clones listed, roughly 88% were seen once. This material consisted of peripheral blood, taken on day 0 of AZD1222 vaccination. The receptors shown here come from an adult in good health. CDR3s include the opening cysteine and the closing phenylalanine or tryptophan. A D gene is named only where the DNA matches it firmly. For some rows the clone size is stated as once, few or many, or as a class when expanded; others skip it.

V gene	clone size	J gene	D gene	CDR3 protein	CDR3 DNA
TRBV5-6	NA	TRBJ2-1	NA	CASSFSHFHNEQFF	TGTGCCAGCAGCTTCAGCCATTTCCACAATGAGCAGTTCTTC
TRBV6-6	once	TRBJ1-6	NA	CASSYSPREPLHF	TGTGCCAGCAGTTACTCACCCAGAGAACCCCTCCACTTT
TRBV9	once	TRBJ2-1	TRBD2	CASSAGLSGHNEQFF	TGTGCCAGCAGCGCGGGACTAAGCGGGCACAATGAGCAGTTCTTC
TRBV10-3	NA	TRBJ2-3	NA	CAINGGGAISTDTQYF	TGTGCCATCAATGGTGGCGGGGCGATAAGCACAGATACGCAGTATTTT
TRBV28	NA	TRBJ2-1	TRBD2	CASSLGLAGGSSYNEQFF	TGTGCCAGCAGTTTGGGACTAGCGGGAGGGAGCTCCTACAATGAGCAGTTCTTC
TRBV4-3	NA	TRBJ1-6	NA	CASSQDPRDSPLHF	TGCGCCAGCAGCCAAGATCCTCGGGATTCACCCCTCCACTTT
TRBV7-2	NA	TRBJ1-4	NA	CASSPTAGLANEKLFF	TGTGCCAGCAGCCCTACCGCGGGCCTAGCTAATGAAAAACTGTTTTTT
TRBV14	once	TRBJ2-1	NA	CASSGGTYNEQFF	TGTGCCAGCAGCGGGGGCACCTACAATGAGCAGTTCTTC
TRBV24-1	NA	TRBJ2-3	TRBD2	CATSDLGRETDTQYF	TGTGCCACCAGTGATTTAGGGCGGGAGACAGATACGCAGTATTTT
TRBV28	NA	TRBJ1-2	TRBD1	CATKTGGDYGYTF	TGTGCCACCAAGACAGGGGGTGACTATGGCTACACCTTC
TRBV11-2	NA	TRBJ2-7	NA	CASSLDQPAPYEQYF	TGTGCCAGCAGCTTAGATCAGCCAGCACCCTACGAGCAGTACTTC
TRBV9	NA	TRBJ2-3	TRBD2	CASSDGLAGVTDTQYF	TGTGCCAGCAGCGACGGACTAGCGGGAGTCACAGATACGCAGTATTTT
TRBV9	few	TRBJ1-5	TRBD1	CASSRTGDNQPQHF	TGTGCCAGCAGCCGGACAGGAGATAATCAGCCCCAGCATTTT
TRBV9	once	TRBJ1-6	NA	CASSVAGRHSPLHF	TGTGCCAGCAGCGTAGCAGGGAGGCATTCACCCCTCCACTTT
TRBV7-3	NA	TRBJ1-5	NA	CASSLTSNQPQHF	TGTGCCAGCAGCTTAACCAGCAATCAGCCCCAGCATTTT
TRBV21-1	NA	TRBJ2-3	NA	CASSPPWERRTDTQYF	TGTGCCAGCAGCCCGCCATGGGAAAGGAGGACAGATACGCAGTATTTT
TRBV7-8	NA	TRBJ2-7	NA	CASSSGLQSLEQYF	TGTGCCAGCAGCTCGGGACTCCAATCCCTCGAGCAGTACTTC
TRBV5-1	NA	TRBJ2-3	TRBD2	CASSFTSGRADTQYF	TGCGCCAGCAGCTTCACTAGCGGGAGGGCAGATACGCAGTATTTT
TRBV6-1	NA	TRBJ1-5	NA	CASSELRGHSNQPQHF	TGTGCCAGCAGTGAACTGAGGGGTCATAGCAATCAGCCCCAGCATTTT
TRBV6-5	NA	TRBJ1-2	NA	CASSQDRSYGYTF	TGTGCCAGCAGCCAAGACAGATCCTATGGCTACACCTTC
TRBV24-1	NA	TRBJ2-7	NA	CATSAPKGYEQYF	TGTGCCACCAGTGCCCCAAAGGGATACGAGCAGTACTTC
TRBV12-3/TRBV12-4	NA	TRBJ2-3	NA	CASSLLANTQYF	TGTGCCAGCAGCCTCTTAGCGAATACGCAGTATTTT
TRBV6-6	NA	TRBJ1-4	NA	CASSSGATNEKLFF	TGTGCCAGCAGTTCAGGGGCAACTAATGAAAAACTGTTTTTT
TRBV4-3	NA	TRBJ2-7	TRBD1	CASSQDRQGAYEQYF	TGCGCCAGCAGCCAAGATAGGCAGGGGGCTTACGAGCAGTACTTC
TRBV7-2	NA	TRBJ2-7	NA	CASSSSWSSYEQYF	TGTGCCAGCAGCAGTAGCTGGAGTTCCTACGAGCAGTACTTC
TRBV9	NA	TRBJ2-2	TRBD2	CASSVVASGGAVPGELFF	TGTGCCAGCAGCGTAGTGGCTAGCGGGGGGGCCGTGCCCGGGGAGCTGTTTTTT
TRBV14	NA	TRBJ2-6	NA	CASSQDYGGYGANVLTF	TGTGCCAGCAGCCAAGATTACGGGGGCTATGGGGCCAACGTCCTGACTTTC
TRBV29-1	NA	TRBJ1-1	NA	CSVYLGSGTEAFF	TGCAGCGTTTATTTGGGGTCGGGCACTGAAGCTTTCTTT
TRBV11-2	once	TRBJ2-7	NA	CASSFHRGGYEQYF	TGTGCCAGCAGCTTTCACAGGGGAGGTTACGAGCAGTACTTC
TRBV28	NA	TRBJ1-3	NA	CASSLSKLTVSSGNTIYF	TGTGCCAGCAGTTTATCCAAATTGACGGTGTCTAGTGGAAACACCATATATTTT
TRBV7-6	NA	TRBJ1-1	NA	CASSHRSGDTEAFF	TGTGCCAGCAGCCACAGATCCGGGGACACTGAAGCTTTCTTT
TRBV6-5	NA	TRBJ1-3	NA	CASTRSAISGNTIYF	TGTGCCAGCACCCGAAGTGCAATCTCTGGAAACACCATATATTTT
TRBV5-6	NA	TRBJ2-3	TRBD2	CASSLVRGRAKTNTQYF	TGTGCCAGCAGCTTGGTCCGCGGGAGGGCCAAAACAAATACGCAGTATTTT
TRBV11-2	NA	TRBJ1-5	NA	CASSLVNQPQHF	TGTGCCAGCAGCTTAGTGAATCAGCCCCAGCATTTT
TRBV5-1	NA	TRBJ2-1	NA	CASSSLQSSYNEQFF	TGCGCCAGCAGCTCGCTCCAGAGCTCCTACAATGAGCAGTTCTTC
TRBV7-9	few	TRBJ1-1	NA	CASSSLSNTEAFF	TGTGCCAGCAGCTCATTATCGAACACTGAAGCTTTCTTT
TRBV7-2	NA	TRBJ1-6	NA	CASSLAGPYSPLHF	TGTGCCAGCAGCTTAGCAGGACCTTATTCACCCCTCCACTTT
TRBV29-1	NA	TRBJ2-1	TRBD2	CSVEGARLAGSYEQFF	TGCAGCGTTGAAGGGGCGCGACTAGCGGGTTCTTATGAGCAGTTCTTC
TRBV11-2	few	TRBJ2-3	TRBD2	CASRGRLARLYF	TGTGCCAGCAGAGGGCGACTAGCCCGGCTGTATTTT
TRBV2	NA	TRBJ2-5	NA	CASLRGETQYF	TGTGCCAGCCTAAGGGGAGAGACCCAGTACTTC
TRBV28	few	TRBJ1-5	NA	CASMAGYSNQPQHF	TGTGCCAGCATGGCCGGTTATAGCAATCAGCCCCAGCATTTT
TRBV14	NA	TRBJ2-1	TRBD2	CASSQIAGGPYNEQFF	TGTGCCAGCAGCCAAATAGCGGGAGGGCCCTACAATGAGCAGTTCTTC
TRBV6-1	NA	TRBJ1-1	TRBD1	CASSGGRDSGTMNTEAFF	TGTGCCAGCAGTGGGGGCCGGGACAGTGGGACTATGAACACTGAAGCTTTCTTT
TRBV7-2	NA	TRBJ1-2	NA	CASRDALYGYTF	TGTGCCAGCAGGGACGCCCTTTATGGCTACACCTTC
TRBV18	NA	TRBJ1-2	TRBD1	CASSPGQVDGYTF	TGTGCCAGCTCACCGGGACAGGTGGATGGCTACACCTTC
TRBV14	NA	TRBJ1-3	NA	CASSRNAHSGNTIYF	TGTGCCAGCAGCCGCAACGCCCACTCTGGAAACACCATATATTTT
TRBV5-6	NA	TRBJ2-7	TRBD1	CASSLTTGGVEQYF	TGTGCCAGCAGCTTAACGACAGGGGGAGTCGAGCAGTACTTC